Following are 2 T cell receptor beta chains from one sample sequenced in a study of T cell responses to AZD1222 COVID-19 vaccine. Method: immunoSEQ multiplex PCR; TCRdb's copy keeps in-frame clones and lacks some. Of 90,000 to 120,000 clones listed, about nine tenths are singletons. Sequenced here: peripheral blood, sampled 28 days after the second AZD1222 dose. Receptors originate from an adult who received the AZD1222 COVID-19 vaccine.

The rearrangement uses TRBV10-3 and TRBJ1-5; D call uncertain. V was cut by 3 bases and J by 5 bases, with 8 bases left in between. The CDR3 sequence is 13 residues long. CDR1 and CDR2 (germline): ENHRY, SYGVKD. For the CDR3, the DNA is TGTGCCATCAGTGAAGAAGGGTATCAGCCCCAGCATTTT. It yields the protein CAISEEGYQPQHF.

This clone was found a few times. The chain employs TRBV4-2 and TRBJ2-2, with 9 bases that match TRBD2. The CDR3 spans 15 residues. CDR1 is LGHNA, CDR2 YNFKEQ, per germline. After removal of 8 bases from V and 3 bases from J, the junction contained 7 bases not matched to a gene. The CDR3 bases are TGTGCCAGCTCGCTCGAGCGGGGGGACACCGGGGAGCTGTTTTTT. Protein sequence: CASSLERGDTGELFF.